The clone carrying this T cell receptor (beta chain) was counted at least ten times. The CDR3 length is 15 residues. The V segment lost 5 bases and the J segment 7 bases; nucleotides outside the gene matches: 10. CDR1 is SGHTA, CDR2 FQGTGA, per germline. Via MiXCR, TCRdb re-called the 5' RACE reads, giving one row per CDR3 protein. The sample records fewer than 80,000 distinct CDR3 sequences, roughly 4.8% being singletons. This sample was taken from a study of neurological immune-mediated disorders. This TCR was sampled from a woman between 45 and 65 years old with multiple sclerosis. Sequencing was performed on PBMCs. This rearrangement joins TRBV7-3 to TRBJ2-2, with 7 bases identical to TRBD1. Written as DNA, the CDR3 is TGTGCCAGCAGCCCGCCGACAGGGTCAAGCGGGGAGCTGTTTTTT. It specifies CASSPPTGSSGELFF.